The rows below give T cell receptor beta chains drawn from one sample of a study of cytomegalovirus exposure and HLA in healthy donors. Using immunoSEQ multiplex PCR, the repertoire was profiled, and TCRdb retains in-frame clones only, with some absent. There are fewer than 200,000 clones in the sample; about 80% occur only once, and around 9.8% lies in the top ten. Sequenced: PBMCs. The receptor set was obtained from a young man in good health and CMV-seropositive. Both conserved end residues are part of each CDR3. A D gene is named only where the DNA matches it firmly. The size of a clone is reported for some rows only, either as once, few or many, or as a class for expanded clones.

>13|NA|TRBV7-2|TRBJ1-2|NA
CASSLVGGDGYTF
TGTGCCAGCAGCTTAGTAGGGGGGGATGGCTACACCTTC
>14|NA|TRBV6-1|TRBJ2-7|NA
CASSGGQSTYEQYF
TGTGCCAGCAGCGGGGGACAGAGCACCTACGAGCAGTACTTC
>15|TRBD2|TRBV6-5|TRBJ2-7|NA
CASTLSSGRIYEQYF
TGTGCCAGCACCTTATCTAGCGGGAGGATATACGAGCAGTACTTC
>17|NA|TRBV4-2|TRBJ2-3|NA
CASSQDLTGPSTDTQYF
TGTGCCAGCAGCCAAGATCTCACAGGGCCTAGCACAGATACGCAGTATTTT
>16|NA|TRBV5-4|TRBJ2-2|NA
CASSLGGAQNTGELFF
TGTGCCAGCAGCTTGGGCGGGGCCCAAAACACCGGGGAGCTGTTTTTT
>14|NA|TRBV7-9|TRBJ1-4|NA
CASSHPTVREKLFF
TGTGCCAGCAGCCACCCAACGGTGAGGGAAAAACTGTTTTTT
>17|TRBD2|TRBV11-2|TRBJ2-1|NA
CASSFNGGLAGINEQFF
TGTGCCAGCAGCTTCAACGGCGGGCTAGCGGGAATCAATGAGCAGTTCTTC
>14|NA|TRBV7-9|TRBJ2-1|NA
CASSLAPRNNEQFF
TGTGCCAGCAGCTTAGCTCCCCGTAACAATGAGCAGTTCTTC
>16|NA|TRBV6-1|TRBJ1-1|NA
CASSEVVLTVSREAFF
TGTGCCAGCAGTGAAGTCGTCCTGACAGTTAGTCGTGAAGCCTTCTTT
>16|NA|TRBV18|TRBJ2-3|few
CASSPRAEGGTDTQYF
TGTGCCAGCTCGCCAAGAGCGGAGGGCGGCACAGATACGCAGTATTTT
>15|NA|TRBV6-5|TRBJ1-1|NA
CASSPWRAVNTEAFF
TGTGCCAGCAGCCCTTGGCGGGCGGTGAACACTGAAGCTTTCTTT
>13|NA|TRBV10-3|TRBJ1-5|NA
CAINQVSNQPQHF
TGTGCCATCAATCAGGTTAGCAATCAGCCCCAGCATTTT
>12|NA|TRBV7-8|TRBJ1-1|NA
CASSQPGLEAFF
TGTGCCAGCAGCCAGCCAGGTCTTGAAGCTTTCTTT
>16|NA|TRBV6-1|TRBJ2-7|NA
CASSEGYTQNPYEQYF
TGTGCCAGCAGTGAAGGTTATACCCAGAACCCCTACGAGCAGTACTTC
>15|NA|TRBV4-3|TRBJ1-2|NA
CASSQEAGQNYGYTF
TGCGCCAGCAGCCAAGAAGCGGGCCAGAACTATGGCTACACCTTC
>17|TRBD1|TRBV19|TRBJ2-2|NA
CASSSPSGTVDTGELFF
TGTGCCAGTAGTTCCCCTTCCGGGACAGTCGACACCGGGGAGCTGTTTTTT
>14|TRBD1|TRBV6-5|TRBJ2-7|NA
CASSYSDRAGEQYF
TGTGCCAGCAGTTACTCGGACAGGGCGGGCGAGCAGTACTTC
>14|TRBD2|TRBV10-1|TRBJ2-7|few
CASGSSGRWGEQYF
TGCGCCAGCGGGTCTAGCGGGAGATGGGGCGAGCAGTACTTC
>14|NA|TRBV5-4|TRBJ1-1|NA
CASSQGDLNTEAFF
TGTGCCAGCAGCCAAGGGGATTTGAACACTGAAGCTTTCTTT
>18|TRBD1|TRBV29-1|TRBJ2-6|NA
CSVEDRGTDGSGANVLTF
TGCAGCGTTGAAGATCGTGGGACAGATGGCTCTGGGGCCAACGTCCTGACTTTC
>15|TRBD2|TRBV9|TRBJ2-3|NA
CASNGAGASTDTQYF
TGTGCCAGCAATGGAGCGGGGGCTAGCACAGATACGCAGTATTTT
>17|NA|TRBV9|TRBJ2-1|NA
CASSVRTVTYTYNEQFF
TGTGCCAGCAGCGTTCGGACAGTTACCTATACCTACAATGAGCAGTTCTTC
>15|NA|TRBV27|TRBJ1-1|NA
CASKTTGVVDTEAFF
TGTGCCAGCAAAACCACCGGGGTTGTAGACACTGAAGCTTTCTTT
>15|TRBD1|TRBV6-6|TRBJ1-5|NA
CASSKGQGLNQPQHF
TGTGCCAGCAGTAAAGGACAGGGACTAAATCAGCCCCAGCATTTT
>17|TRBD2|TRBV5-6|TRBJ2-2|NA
CASSPRGRGGRVGELFF
TGTGCCAGCAGCCCGCGGGGGCGGGGGGGTCGTGTCGGGGAGCTGTTTTTT
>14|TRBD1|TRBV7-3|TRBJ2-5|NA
CASSLGTGLETQYF
TGTGCCAGCAGCTTAGGGACAGGGCTCGAGACCCAGTACTTC
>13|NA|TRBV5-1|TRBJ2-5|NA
CASSIDTQETQYF
TGCGCCAGCAGCATTGACACCCAAGAGACCCAGTACTTC
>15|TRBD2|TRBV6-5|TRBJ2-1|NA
CASSQSGGPYNEQFF
TGTGCCAGCAGCCAAAGCGGGGGCCCCTACAATGAGCAGTTCTTC
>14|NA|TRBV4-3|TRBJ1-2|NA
CASSQVRGFNGYTF
TGCGCCAGCAGCCAAGTACGAGGGTTTAATGGCTACACCTTC
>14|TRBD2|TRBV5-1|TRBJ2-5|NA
CASSFIAGQETQYF
TGCGCCAGCAGCTTTATAGCGGGTCAAGAGACCCAGTACTTC
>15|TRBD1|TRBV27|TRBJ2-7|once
CASKFTGQGVHEQYF
TGTGCCAGCAAGTTTACGGGACAGGGGGTCCACGAGCAGTACTTC
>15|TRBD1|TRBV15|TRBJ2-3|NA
CATSRGQGETDTQYF
TGTGCCACCAGCAGAGGTCAGGGGGAGACAGATACGCAGTATTTT
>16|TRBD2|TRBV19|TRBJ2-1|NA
CASSIGLAFEVNEQFF
TGTGCCAGTAGTATAGGACTAGCGTTTGAGGTGAATGAGCAGTTCTTC
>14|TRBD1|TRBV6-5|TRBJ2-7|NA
CASSVGTGRHEQYF
TGTGCCAGCAGCGTCGGGACAGGACGCCACGAGCAGTACTTC
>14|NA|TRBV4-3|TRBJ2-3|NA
CASSQLGMADTQYF
TGCGCCAGCAGCCAACTCGGGATGGCAGATACGCAGTATTTT
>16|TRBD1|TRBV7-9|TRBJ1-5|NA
CASSSSDREESQPQHF
TGTGCCAGCAGCAGCTCAGACAGGGAAGAAAGCCAGCCCCAGCATTTT
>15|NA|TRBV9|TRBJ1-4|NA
CASSAPGGRGEKLFF
TGTGCCAGCAGCGCCCCGGGGGGCAGGGGTGAAAAACTGTTTTTT
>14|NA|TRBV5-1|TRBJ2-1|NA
CASSLDSVYNEQFF
TGCGCCAGCAGCTTGGATAGCGTCTACAATGAGCAGTTCTTC
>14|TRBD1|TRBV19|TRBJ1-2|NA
CASNRQGANYGYTF
TGTGCCAGTAATCGACAGGGTGCGAACTATGGCTACACCTTC
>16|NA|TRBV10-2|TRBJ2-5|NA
CASSESRNRRRETQYF
TGCGCCAGCAGTGAGTCAAGAAATAGGCGGCGGGAGACCCAGTACTTC
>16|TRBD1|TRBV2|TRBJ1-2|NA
CASSESFVGTGFGYTF
TGTGCCAGCAGTGAAAGCTTTGTGGGGACAGGGTTTGGCTACACCTTC
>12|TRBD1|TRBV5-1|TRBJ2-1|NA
CASSEQGHEQFF
TGCGCCAGCAGCGAACAGGGGCATGAGCAGTTCTTC